Here is one TCR beta chain with its context. Its antigen is still unknown. There were TCR beta CDR3 regions amplified from RNA transcripts. An initial round of RT-PCR targeting the TCR CDR3 relied on the HTBI primer set. Each CDR3 protein is one row after TCRdb ran MiXCR on the multiplex PCR reads. This table holds fewer than 700,000 distinct CDR3 sequences, around 16% found once. The record originates from a study of T cells in Graves' hyperthyroidism and ophthalmopathy. Notes on the study in general: In the blood, most expanded thyroid clonotypes above 0.001 appeared as well.

V was shortened by 2 bases and J by 1 base, with 6 bases between the two germline ends. Per the germline V gene, CDR1 is MNHEY and CDR2 is SMNVEV (reference sequence). The CDR3 loop spans 15 amino acids. With a duration under 2 months, the hyperthyroidism was newly diagnosed in patients aged 18 to 65. The study based diagnoses on clinical symptoms, serum thyroxine and TRAb, thyroid ultrasound and orbital computed tomography. The authors took PBMCs from 10 ml fresh peripheral blood. The J gene is TRBJ2-6, the V gene TRBV27; D ambiguous. The origin of this receptor is a woman aged 25 to 39 with Graves' hyperthyroidism. Sequenced material: blood. The CDR3: CASSLHRSGANVLTF. CDR3 DNA sequence: TGTGCCAGCAGTTTACATCGGTCTGGGGCCAACGTCCTGACTTTC.